Here is one TCR beta chain with its context. What it recognizes is unknown. At the DNA level, this CDR3 is encoded by other sequences in the same sample as well. Sequencing used immunoSEQ multiplex PCR; TCRdb keeps in-frame clones, though not all of them. This sample has hundreds of thousands of clones, with roughly 90% found just once. Treatment of the sample: about 20 received Ad26.COV2.S at low or high dose, single or two shots; several received placebo; per-sample allocation not given. The investigators took samples on day 63 after the first vaccine or placebo injection. This entry comes from a study of Ad26.COV2.S vaccination and SARS-CoV-2 variants. Study results and limitations: Reported findings describe substantial breadth in spike-specific CD8+ and CD4+ T cell responses following vaccination.

V dropped 5 bases and J dropped 7; count of bases not matched to a gene: 3. This CDR3 comprises 13 residues. The chain couples TRBV12-3 or TRBV12-4 to TRBJ2-4, with 9 bases fitting TRBD1. The source was peripheral blood, collected in a trial of Ad26.COV2.S vaccine versus placebo. This receptor was taken from a person aged 18-65 years who received the Ad26.COV2.S COVID-19 vaccine or a placebo. In DNA form, the CDR3 reads TGTGCCAGCAGTCGGACAGGGGTGAACATTCAGTACTTC. The encoded protein is CASSRTGVNIQYF.